Listed below are T cell receptor beta chains from one sample, sequenced in a study of CD8 T cells in ankylosing spondylitis. A single record per CDR3 protein comes from TCRdb applying MiXCR to the 5' RACE reads. The top ten hold about 16% of the sample, which has roughly 370,000 distinct CDR3 sequences, approximately 20% seen once. Source material: blood, either unsorted or a sorted T cell fraction (not recorded which). These receptors were collected from a male donor with ankylosing spondylitis. Each CDR3 is given with its conserved first and last residue. A D gene is named only where the DNA matches it firmly. Not every row has a clone size; where given, it reads once, few, many or a size class.

>NA|few|13|TRBJ1-5|TRBV15
CATSRDNNQPQHF
TGTGCCACCAGCAGGGACAATAACCAGCCCCAGCATTTT
>TRBD1|NA|15|TRBJ1-5|TRBV6-1
CASNNRDRGNQPQHF
TGTGCCAGCAACAACCGGGACAGGGGGAATCAGCCCCAGCATTTT
>NA|many|12|TRBJ2-1|TRBV12-3/TRBV12-4
CASSTPLGEQFF
TGTGCCAGCAGTACCCCTTTGGGTGAGCAGTTCTTC
>TRBD1|NA|14|TRBJ2-3|TRBV7-3
CVSSSDRASDTQYF
TGTGTCAGCAGCTCCGACAGGGCCTCAGATACGCAGTATTTT
>TRBD1|NA|16|TRBJ2-1|TRBV7-3
CASSPTGGESYNEQFF
TGTGCCAGCAGCCCGACAGGGGGTGAGTCCTACAATGAGCAGTTCTTC
>NA|few|15|TRBJ1-5|TRBV6-5
CASSFTGWSNQPQHF
TGTGCCAGCAGTTTTACAGGGTGGAGCAATCAGCCCCAGCATTTT
>NA|NA|13|TRBJ1-3|TRBV19
CASSPIHGNTIYF
TGTGCCAGTAGTCCAATACATGGAAACACCATATATTTT
>TRBD2|NA|15|TRBJ2-4|TRBV20-1
CSARDPAGGSDIQYF
TGCAGTGCTAGAGATCCCGCGGGAGGTTCGGACATTCAGTACTTC
>NA|NA|14|TRBJ2-1|TRBV7-3
CASSLNRNYNEQFF
TGTGCCAGCAGCTTAAATAGAAACTACAATGAGCAGTTCTTC
>TRBD1|NA|14|TRBJ2-7|TRBV2
CAGRTGKSSYEQYF
TGTGCCGGAAGGACAGGGAAAAGCTCCTACGAGCAGTACTTC
>NA|few|13|TRBJ2-7|TRBV7-6
CASSLAAGNEQYF
TGTGCCAGCAGCTTAGCGGCGGGCAACGAGCAGTACTTC
>TRBD1|NA|14|TRBJ2-7|TRBV7-3
CASSPGDRGREQYF
TGTGCCAGCAGCCCGGGGGACAGGGGGCGGGAGCAGTACTTC
>NA|NA|15|TRBJ2-7|TRBV12-3/TRBV12-4
CASRSGRRASYEQYF
TGTGCCAGCAGGTCTGGAAGGCGGGCTTCCTACGAGCAGTACTTC
>TRBD2|NA|14|TRBJ2-2|TRBV9
CASSVASGSRELFF
TGTGCCAGCAGCGTAGCTAGCGGGAGTCGGGAGCTGTTTTTT
>TRBD2|NA|14|TRBJ2-7|TRBV13
CASKVSGLNGEQYF
TGTGCCAGCAAGGTCTCGGGACTAAACGGCGAGCAGTACTTC
>NA|few|13|TRBJ2-7|TRBV24-1
CATSDDLEAKQYF
TGTGCCACCAGTGATGACCTGGAGGCGAAGCAGTACTTC
>NA|few|10|TRBJ1-4|TRBV24-1
CATTNEKLFF
TGTGCCACCACGAATGAAAAACTGTTTTTT
>TRBD2|NA|16|TRBJ2-5|TRBV5-5
CASSLGLAGAGETQYF
TGTGCCAGCAGCTTGGGACTAGCGGGAGCCGGAGAGACCCAGTACTTC
>TRBD2|many|12|TRBJ2-3|TRBV20-1
CSARPGGDTQYF
TGCAGTGCTAGACCGGGGGGAGATACGCAGTATTTT
>NA|NA|14|TRBJ2-3|TRBV10-2
CTTAIGQLTDTQYF
TGCACCACAGCCATAGGACAGCTCACAGATACGCAGTATTTT
>NA|few|15|TRBJ2-2|TRBV24-1
CATSPRAGYTGELFF
TGTGCCACCAGCCCTCGAGCGGGTTACACCGGGGAGCTGTTTTTT
>TRBD1|NA|14|TRBJ1-1|TRBV20-1
CSAQTGAGDTEAFF
TGCAGTGCCCAGACAGGGGCCGGGGACACTGAAGCTTTCTTT
>NA|few|17|TRBJ2-2|TRBV11-2
CASSLSIIGAHTGELFF
TGTGCCAGCAGCTTATCAATAATAGGAGCGCACACCGGGGAGCTGTTTTTT
>NA|NA|16|TRBJ2-5|TRBV6-1
CASSVRTDGNQETQYF
TGTGCCAGCAGTGTGCGGACAGATGGTAACCAAGAGACCCAGTACTTC
>TRBD2|few|16|TRBJ2-1|TRBV20-1
CSAKGSGLASHNEQFF
TGCAGTGCCAAGGGGTCGGGACTAGCGTCCCACAATGAGCAGTTCTTC